The 28 T cell receptor beta chains listed next were all sequenced from one sample in a study of T-cell reconstitution after alpha-beta-depleted transplantation in children. Using unique molecular identifiers, the investigators prepared the TCRbeta library. Each CDR3 protein gets one entry after TCRdb re-called the PCR reads with MiXCR. The table includes approximately 220,000 distinct CDR3 sequences, about 15% detected once. Material: PBMCs, mostly from graft donor cells, obtained 360 days after TCRalphabeta/CD19-depleted stem cell transplant. These receptors were obtained from a male patient aged 2-9 years who had a stem cell transplant for acute lymphoblastic leukemia, so the T cells may come from the graft donor.

The V gene is TRBV4-1, the J gene TRBJ2-5; D is ambiguous. Germline CDR1 MGHRA, CDR2 YSYEKL. Trimming shortened V by 0 bases and J by 5 bases, and 7 bases separated the two germline ends. The length of the CDR3 is 13 residues. CDR3 nucleotide sequence: TGCGCCAGCAGCCAAGATCCCGAGGAGACCCAGTACTTC. It specifies CASSQDPEETQYF.

This chain links TRBV6-2 or TRBV6-3 with TRBJ2-1, with 9 bases identical to TRBD1. Germline V CDR1 and CDR2: MNHEY, SVGEGT. CDR3 length: 16 amino acids. Trimming cost V 2 bases and J 7 bases; bases outside gene matches: 9. The CDR3 region has the DNA TGTGCCAGCAGTTACACGACAGGGGGTATGGGTAATGAGCAGTTCTTC. Translated, it gives CASSYTTGGMGNEQFF.

The CDR3 loop is CSAPRTGRHTEAFF. CDR3 sequence (DNA): TGCAGTGCCCCTCGGACGGGACGGCACACTGAAGCTTTCTTT. The rearrangement links TRBV20-1 to TRBJ1-1, with a tentative D call TRBD1 (5 bases). Per germline, CDR1 DFQATT and CDR2 SNEGSKA (reference sequence). There are 14 residues in the CDR3. V was trimmed by 6 bases and J by 3 bases, leaving 17 bases between them.

This clonotype has more than one count but fewer than ten. V gene TRBV28 combines with J gene TRBJ1-4; a possible D gene is TRBD1 (5 bases). Trimming removed 6 bases at V and 7 bases at J, with 15 bases between. This CDR3 region has 14 residues. Germline V gene data show CDR1 as MDHEN and CDR2 as SYDVKM. The CDR3 is CASSLQGGGEKLFF. Written as DNA, the CDR3 is TGTGCCAGCAGCCTTCAGGGAGGTGGTGAAAAACTGTTTTTT.

This clonotype has just a few counts. V gene TRBV5-1 combines with J gene TRBJ2-3, with 9 bases that match TRBD2. The germline V gene encodes CDR1 SGHRS and CDR2 YFSETQ. The V segment lost 1 base and the J segment 2 bases; nucleotides outside the gene matches: 8. The length of the CDR3 is 17 residues. The CDR3 reads CASSLRSSGGLTDTQYF. The CDR3 nucleotides are TGCGCCAGCAGCTTGCGGAGTAGCGGGGGACTCACAGATACGCAGTATTTT.

A few counts support this clonotype. This chain links TRBV5-1 with TRBJ2-2; D is ambiguous. The V and J ends lost 0 bases and 4 bases respectively, with 13 bases between them. This CDR3 is built from 16 residues. The germline V gene has CDR1 SGHRS and CDR2 YFSETQ. The CDR3 loop is CASSLADVGGTGELFF. The CDR3 DNA sequence: TGCGCCAGCAGCTTGGCTGACGTGGGTGGCACCGGGGAGCTGTTTTTT.

The V and J genes are TRBV2 and TRBJ2-2, with D hard to call. Between the trimmed V and J ends, which lost 10 bases and 5 bases, there was a span of 14 bases. Looked up from germline, CDR1 is SNHLY and CDR2 is FYNNEI. The CDR3 has 13 residues. The CDR3 DNA reads as TGTGCCACCGAAGCCTTGGGGACCGGGGAGCTGTTTTTT. Encoded protein: CATEALGTGELFF.

The chain combines TRBV6-1 with TRBJ1-2; 8 nucleotides match TRBD1. This CDR3 is built from 17 residues. Trimming cost V 6 bases and J 3 bases; bases outside gene matches: 15. In germline, CDR1 is MNHNS, CDR2 SASEGT. This chain's CDR3 is CASSKYRRDRQYYGYTF. The DNA of the CDR3 is TGTGCCAGCAGCAAATACCGCCGGGACAGGCAATACTATGGCTACACCTTC.

V gene TRBV12-3 or TRBV12-4 combines with J gene TRBJ1-2; 7 positions match TRBD1. The CDR3 spans 13 residues. The V gene end was trimmed by 3 bases and the J gene end by 7 bases; junction bases not matched to a gene: 5. CDR3 nucleotides: TGTGCCAGCAGTTTCCCCAGGGGGACTGGCTACACCTTC. Protein: CASSFPRGTGYTF.

This clonotype was observed a few times. This chain connects TRBV7-8 to TRBJ1-1; no definite D call. From germline, CDR1 is SGHVS and CDR2 FQNEAQ. This CDR3 contains 13 residues. V was trimmed by 5 bases and J by 6 bases, leaving 13 bases between them. CDR3 DNA sequence: TGTGCCAGCAGCCCCGTTGCAGGTGCTGAAGCTTTCTTT. Amino acid sequence: CASSPVAGAEAFF.

There are a few counts of this clonotype. The chain carries TRBV5-5 and TRBJ2-7, with TRBD1 identical over 7 bases. Looked up from germline, CDR1 is SGHKS and CDR2 is YYEKEE (reference sequence). The CDR3 runs to 16 residues. After removal of 4 bases from V and 3 bases from J, the junction contained 13 bases not matched to a gene. CDR3 sequence: CASSLTGIGWSYEQYF. As DNA, the CDR3 is TGTGCCAGCAGCCTGACAGGGATAGGGTGGAGCTACGAGCAGTACTTC.

With respect to this clonotype: The conserved final phenylalanine or tryptophan is absent from the CDR3, which likely points to a read error. The chain links TRBV5-1 to TRBJ1-4; D ambiguous. This CDR3 has 13 residues. V gave up 0 bases and J gave up 7 bases, with 7 bases separating them. Per germline, CDR1 SGHRS and CDR2 YFSETQ. The CDR3 DNA reads as TGCGCCAGCAGCTTGGAAGGAACTGAAAAACTGTTTATT. It specifies CASSLEGTEKLFI.

The J gene is TRBJ1-3, the V gene TRBV7-9, with D tentatively TRBD1 (6 bases). This CDR3 comprises 15 residues. Trimming shortened V by 4 bases and J by 0 bases, and 10 bases separated the two germline ends. Germline assignment: CDR1 SEHNR and CDR2 FQNEAQ (reference sequence). CDR3 coding DNA: TGTGCCAGCAGCTCCGACAGGTTCTCTGGAAACACCATATATTTT. This codes for CASSSDRFSGNTIYF. Using reference TRBV7-9 and TRBJ1-3 for the parts outside the CDR3, the full variable domain is DTGVSQNPRHKITKRGQNVTFRCDPISEHNRLYWYRQTLGQGPEFLTYFQNEAQLEKSRLLSDRFSAERPKGSFSTLEIQRTEQGDSAMYLCASSSDRFSGNTIYFGEGSWLTVV.

The chain carries TRBV7-8 and TRBJ2-1; D gene ambiguous. In germline, CDR1 is SGHVS, CDR2 FQNEAQ. V shed 2 bases and J shed 8 bases, with 10 bases lying between them. This CDR3 comprises 13 residues. This CDR3 reads CASSLMLGYEQFF. CDR3 nucleotides: TGTGCCAGCAGCTTAATGCTAGGCTATGAGCAGTTCTTC.

The chain carries TRBV7-9 and TRBJ2-1; D perhaps matches TRBD1 (5 bases). Trimming left V 2 bases short and J 8 bases short, with 22 bases between. In germline, CDR1 is SEHNR, CDR2 FQNEAQ (reference sequence). This CDR3 has 17 amino acids. The CDR3 DNA sequence: TGTGCCAGCAGCTTATTGCCGACCGTTTGGGGCTTCGATGAGCAGTTCTTC. This codes for CASSLLPTVWGFDEQFF.

This clonotype showed up many times. This rearrangement joins TRBV29-1 to TRBJ1-3; 8 nucleotides match TRBD1. Germline V lookup: CDR1 SQVTM, CDR2 ANQGSEA. The V segment lost 5 bases and the J segment 4 bases; nucleotides outside the gene matches: 10. The CDR3 sequence is 15 residues long. The CDR3 DNA is TGCAGCGTTCCTGGGACAGGCACGAGGGGAAACACCATATATTTT. It specifies CSVPGTGTRGNTIYF.

The sample holds a few counts of this clonotype. This chain joins TRBV10-2 and TRBJ2-3; 11 nucleotides line up with TRBD2. CDR1 is WSHSY and CDR2 is SAAADI in the germline V gene. The length of the CDR3 is 14 residues. V lost 5 bases, J lost 4 bases, and 2 bases stayed unmatched. The CDR3, as DNA: TGCGCCAGCAGTTGGACTAGCGGGCCAGATACGCAGTATTTT. Protein: CASSWTSGPDTQYF.

The sample holds a few counts of this clonotype. This chain joins TRBV5-1 and TRBJ2-1; perhaps D is TRBD1 or TRBD2 (5 bases each). CDR1 and CDR2 from the germline V gene are SGHRS and YFSETQ. This CDR3 is 15 amino acids long. Trimming left V 6 bases short and J 9 bases short, with 22 bases between. The CDR3 is CASTQRTPDRGEQFF. For the CDR3, the DNA is TGCGCCAGCACCCAGAGGACTCCGGATAGGGGTGAGCAGTTCTTC.

This clonotype was counted only a few times. The V call is TRBV7-6, the J call TRBJ1-5; D is unresolved. V dropped 5 bases and J dropped 0 bases, with 17 bases sitting between them. Germline-derived CDR1 and CDR2 are SGHVS and FNYEAQ. This CDR3 is 17 amino acids long. CDR3 coding DNA: TGTGCCAGCAGCCCCATGATACAGCTCACTAGCAATCAGCCCCAGCATTTT. It translates to CASSPMIQLTSNQPQHF. The full variable domain, with the rest looked up from reference TRBV7-6 and TRBJ1-5, is GAGVSQSPRYKVTKRGQDVALRCDPISGHVSLYWYRQALGQGPEFLTYFNYEAQQDKSGLPNDRFSAERPEGSISTLTIQRTEQRDSAMYRCASSPMIQLTSNQPQHFGDGTRLSIL.

The rearrangement joins TRBV10-1 to TRBJ2-2; a weak D match, TRBD1 (6 bases). The CDR3 loop spans 18 amino acids. V lost 2 bases and J 1 base, leaving 17 bases between the germline ends. Per germline, CDR1 WNHNN and CDR2 SYGVQD (reference sequence). The CDR3 protein is CASSEPTISDRNTGELFF. CDR3 nucleotide sequence: TGCGCCAGCAGTGAGCCCACTATATCGGACAGGAACACCGGGGAGCTGTTTTTT.

The genes are TRBV6-1 and TRBJ1-2; D might be TRBD1 (5 bases). With 5 bases removed from V and 4 bases from J, the gap between germline ends came to 17 bases. The CDR3 length is 15 residues. The germline V gene encodes CDR1 MNHNS and CDR2 SASEGT. The CDR3 is CASSPRGEGIYGYTF. DNA for the CDR3: TGTGCCAGCAGTCCCCGAGGGGAGGGTATCTATGGCTACACCTTC.

CDR3 loop: CASSSRQGYGYTF. CDR3 coding DNA: TGTGCCAGCAGCTCGCGACAGGGCTATGGCTACACCTTC. The chain combines TRBV11-2 with TRBJ1-2, with 7 bases aligning to TRBD1. The CDR3 extends over 13 amino acids. CDR1 is SGHAT and CDR2 is FQNNGV in the germline V gene. The V gene end was trimmed by 4 bases and the J gene end by 4 bases; junction bases not matched to a gene: 3.

CDR3 DNA: TGCGCCAGCAGCGGCCCGTCGGGGGCTTTTAACGAGCAGTACTTC. Amino acids: CASSGPSGAFNEQYF. V usage is TRBV4-1 and J usage is TRBJ2-7; D tentatively reads TRBD1 or TRBD2 (6 bases each). Trimming left V 5 bases short and J 5 bases short, with 19 bases between. The CDR3 length is 15 residues. From germline, CDR1 is MGHRA and CDR2 YSYEKL.

This clonotype occurred a few times. The chain has TRBV6-5 and TRBJ2-2; D unresolved. V lost 3 bases to trimming and J lost 8 bases, with 7 bases between them. This CDR3 is 12 amino acids long. The V gene's germline CDR1 is MNHEY and CDR2 SVGAGI. CDR3: CASSYSMGELFF. The CDR3 DNA sequence: TGTGCCAGCAGTTATAGTATGGGGGAGCTGTTTTTT.

The chain has TRBV11-2 and TRBJ1-5, with D possibly matching TRBD1 (6 bases). Trimming took 5 bases from V and 0 from J, leaving 14 bases between them. Germline V gene sequence: CDR1 SGHAT, CDR2 FQNNGV. This CDR3 is built from 16 residues. The CDR3 sequence: CASSLDSLYSNQPQHF. The CDR3 DNA reads as TGTGCCAGCAGCCTGGACAGCCTCTATAGCAATCAGCCCCAGCATTTT.

This clonotype came up a few times. The gene calls are TRBV7-6 and TRBJ1-1; D not certain. This CDR3 region has 14 residues. The germline V gene has CDR1 SGHVS and CDR2 FNYEAQ. V lost 4 bases, J lost 2 bases, and 11 bases lay in between. CDR3 in amino acids: CASSSGPYNTEAFF. For the CDR3, the DNA is TGTGCCAGCAGCTCCGGTCCTTACAACACTGAAGCTTTCTTT.

The sample holds a few counts of this clonotype. V and J are TRBV20-1 and TRBJ2-6; D is unclear. The V and J ends lost 6 bases and 0 bases respectively, with 12 bases between them. Germline CDR1 is DFQATT and CDR2 is SNEGSKA (reference sequence). CDR3 length equals 15 residues. Here the CDR3 reads CSAFVLDSGANVLTF. CDR3 sequence (DNA): TGCAGTGCCTTTGTGTTGGACTCTGGGGCCAACGTCCTGACTTTC.

The gene calls are TRBV29-1 and TRBJ2-1; 7 bases are shared with TRBD2. Germline lookup yields CDR1 SQVTM and CDR2 ANQGSEA. The ends lost 4 bases at V and 3 bases at J; junction bases unmatched: 6. This CDR3 is 14 amino acids long. The CDR3 is CSVGSGGNYNEQFF. The CDR3 DNA reads TGCAGCGTTGGGTCCGGGGGGAACTACAATGAGCAGTTCTTC.